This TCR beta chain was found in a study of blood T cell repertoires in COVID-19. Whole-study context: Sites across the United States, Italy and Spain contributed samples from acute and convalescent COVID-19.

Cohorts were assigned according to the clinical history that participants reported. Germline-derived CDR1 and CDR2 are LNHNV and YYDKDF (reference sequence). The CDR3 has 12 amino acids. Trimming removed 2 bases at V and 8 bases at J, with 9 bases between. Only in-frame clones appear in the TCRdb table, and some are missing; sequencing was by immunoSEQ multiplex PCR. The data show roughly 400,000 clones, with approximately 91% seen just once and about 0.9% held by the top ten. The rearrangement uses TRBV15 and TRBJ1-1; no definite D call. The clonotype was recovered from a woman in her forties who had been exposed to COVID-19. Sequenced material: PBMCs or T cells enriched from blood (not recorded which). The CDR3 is CATSRHPGEAFF. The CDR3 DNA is TGTGCCACCAGCAGACACCCCGGGGAAGCTTTCTTT. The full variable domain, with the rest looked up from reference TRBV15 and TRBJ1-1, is DAMVIQNPRYQVTQFGKPVTLSCSQTLNHNVMYWYQQKSSQAPKLLFHYYDKDFNNEADTPDNFQSRRPNTSFCFLDIRSPGLGDTAMYLCATSRHPGEAFFGQGTRLTVV.